This passage covers 3 T cell receptor beta chains from one sample sequenced in a study of human T cells and chemical hapten exposure. TCRdb passed the RACE reads through MiXCR, listing each CDR3 protein once. The sample has tens of thousands of distinct CDR3 sequences; around a tenth are singletons. Time point denoted: patch test 2, 6 weeks after DPC sensitization. Treatment indicated: therapeutic diphenylcyclopropenone sensitization with weekly scalp DPC. Sample: whole blood, taken in connection with sensitization to the hapten diphenylcyclopropenone (DPC). The receptor source for this set is a man aged 25-45 years with alopecia areata. Some clones in this sample may be carry-over from other donors' samples.

The chain is built from TRBV29-1 and TRBJ2-2; the D gene is possibly TRBD1 (5 bases). V was pared by 3 bases and J by 1 base, with 12 bases between. The CDR3 is 15 amino acids. The germline CDR1 and CDR2 sequences are SQVTM and ANQGSEA. CDR3 protein: CSVDSGRKNTGELFF. CDR3 coding DNA: TGCAGCGTTGACTCAGGGCGGAAGAACACCGGGGAGCTGTTTTTT.

The gene calls are TRBV7-9 and TRBJ1-6, with TRBD1 identical over 9 bases. This CDR3 region has 18 residues. The germline CDR1 and CDR2 sequences are SEHNR and FQNEAQ (reference sequence). The V segment lost 4 bases and the J segment 6 bases; nucleotides outside the gene matches: 13. The CDR3 DNA sequence: TGTGCCAGCAGCTCGGAGGGGACAGGGCGCCGTCGTAATTCACCCCTCCACTTT. It yields the protein CASSSEGTGRRRNSPLHF.

By share, this clonotype ranks as medium-sized. The chain recombines TRBV3-1 with TRBJ1-2; no firm D call. Per germline, CDR1 LGHDT and CDR2 YNNKEL (reference sequence). CDR3 length equals 14 residues. V lost 2 bases and J lost 3, with 10 bases in between. This CDR3 reads CASSQIPTDYGYTF. CDR3 DNA: TGTGCCAGCAGCCAAATACCTACGGACTATGGCTACACCTTC. Variable domain in full (rest from reference TRBV3-1 and TRBJ1-2): DTAVSQTPKYLVTQMGNDKSIKCEQNLGHDTMYWYKQDSKKFLKIMFSYNNKELIINETVPNRFSPKSPDKAHLNLHINSLELGDSAVYFCASSQIPTDYGYTFGSGTRLTVV.